The 20 T cell receptor beta chains reported below all come from one sample, sequenced in a study of shared clonotypes between healthy human individuals (dated by TCRdb to the early 2020s). Libraries came from the immunoSEQ multiplex PCR assay. TCRdb stores this immuneACCESS table with in-frame sequences only. Part of the clones is absent; in the studies checked, under half of the shortfall reflects unresolved V genes, and no reason is known for the rest. In this sample the table shows about a million clones, approximately 80% of which occur a single time. In total, the top ten clones hold over 0.8% of the sample. Sequencing used memory CD4+ T cells from PBMCs. This specimen's cell subset or site label, per the study, means: CD45RA-negative fraction. These receptors were taken from a man between 18 and 35 years old in good health. Some clones in this sample may be carry-over from other donors' samples.

The chain recombines TRBV7-2 with TRBJ1-2; no definite D call. Germline-derived CDR1 and CDR2 are SGHTA and FQGNSA. This CDR3 comprises 15 residues. Trimming took off 7 bases at V and 2 bases at J, with 17 bases between the two ends. Here the CDR3 DNA reads TGTGCCAGCAACCCTATGGAGGGCGGGAACTATGGCTACACCTTC. Translation gives CASNPMEGGNYGYTF. The full variable domain, completed using reference TRBV7-2 and TRBJ1-2, is GAGVSQSPSNKVTEKGKDVELRCDPISGHTALYWYRQSLGQGLEFLIYFQGNSAPDKSGLPSDRFSAERTGGSVSTLTIQRTQQEDSAVYLCASNPMEGGNYGYTFGSGTRLTVV.

This chain uses TRBV10-3 with TRBJ2-5; D gene uncertain. The CDR3 is made up of 15 amino acids. V lost 2 bases, J lost 2 bases, and 12 bases lay in between. Germline CDR1 is ENHRY and CDR2 is SYGVKD. The CDR3 reads CAISEMAAQQETQYF. Written as DNA, the CDR3 is TGTGCCATCAGTGAGATGGCAGCCCAACAAGAGACCCAGTACTTC.

The chain couples TRBV7-3 to TRBJ2-5; 7 positions agree with TRBD2. CDR3 size: 13 residues. Germline V lookup: CDR1 SGHTA, CDR2 FQGTGA. Germline trimming cut 3 bases from V and 5 bases from J; bases unmatched to any gene: 3. The CDR3 bases are TGTGCCAGCAGCTTCACGCGGGGGGAGACCCAGTACTTC. Amino acids: CASSFTRGETQYF.

The chain carries TRBV11-2 and TRBJ2-5, with no clear D. The CDR3 totals 13 residues. V was cut by 1 base and J by 9 bases, with 12 bases left in between. Germline V CDR1 and CDR2: SGHAT, FQNNGV. CDR3 in amino acids: CASSLASVTPQYF. The CDR3 DNA reads as TGTGCCAGCAGCTTAGCGTCTGTTACCCCCCAGTACTTC.

About this clone itself: This may be a read error: a much more frequent sequence differs by one nucleotide. The same CDR3 arises from other DNA sequences in this sample as well. The rearrangement links TRBV28 to TRBJ2-3; D uncertain. Germline CDR1 MDHEN, CDR2 SYDVKM. CDR3 length equals 11 residues. Trimming took 7 bases from V and 2 from J, leaving 4 bases between them. The chain's CDR3 is CASTFTDTQYF. DNA for the CDR3: TGTGCCAGCACCTTCACAGATACGCAGTATTTT.

The chain combines TRBV13 with TRBJ2-3, with TRBD1 identical over 9 bases. Trimming at V came to 3 bases and at J to 3 bases, leaving 7 bases not matched to a gene. CDR1 PRHDT and CDR2 FYEKMQ come from the germline V gene (reference sequence). This CDR3 contains 16 residues. The CDR3 DNA sequence: TGTGCCAGCAGCTTTCTAGGGACAGGGCGGACAGATACGCAGTATTTT. Encoded protein: CASSFLGTGRTDTQYF.

This clone was counted a single time. The chain is built from TRBV11-2 and TRBJ2-5; 7 bases fit TRBD2. V lost 5 bases, J lost 5 bases, and 14 bases stayed unmatched. This CDR3 is built from 16 residues. Germline values: CDR1 SGHAT, CDR2 FQNNGV. This CDR3 is CASSPTLSGEGETQYF. CDR3 nucleotides: TGTGCCAGCAGCCCCACCCTTTCGGGGGAGGGGGAGACCCAGTACTTC.

This clone turned up a few times. The same CDR3 is also encoded by other DNA sequences in this sample. The V and J genes are TRBV5-1 and TRBJ1-2; TRBD1 agrees at 7 bases. The junction had 3 bases not matched to a gene; V was cut back by 0 bases and J by 4 bases. Per germline, CDR1 SGHRS and CDR2 YFSETQ. CDR3 length: 14 amino acids. The CDR3 DNA reads as TGCGCCAGCAGCTTGGGACAGGGCATCTATGGCTACACCTTC. It is translated as CASSLGQGIYGYTF.

This clone appeared a few times. The chain links TRBV5-1 to TRBJ1-2; 8 positions agree with TRBD1. V shed 4 bases and J 1 base; nucleotides not matched to a gene: 3. The CDR3 totals 14 residues. Looked up from germline, CDR1 is SGHRS and CDR2 is YFSETQ. Written as DNA, the CDR3 is TGCGCCAGCAGCAACGGACAGGGTAACTATGGCTACACCTTC. It specifies CASSNGQGNYGYTF.

The chain combines TRBV27 with TRBJ2-3, with D hard to call. This CDR3 is 11 amino acids long. Germline CDR1 and CDR2: MNHEY and SMNVEV (reference sequence). Trimming shortened V by 11 bases and J by 8 bases, and 14 bases separated the two germline ends. CDR3 sequence reads: CAAMTGVTQYF. DNA of the CDR3: TGTGCCGCAATGACGGGTGTTACGCAGTATTTT.

The chain uses TRBV28 and TRBJ2-5; D ambiguous. The CDR3 consists of 10 residues. Trimming took off 8 bases at V and 7 bases at J, with 8 bases between the two ends. Germline assignment: CDR1 MDHEN and CDR2 SYDVKM. CDR3 nucleotide sequence: TGTGCCAGCGGAAGGCTGACCCAGTACTTC. It is translated as CASGRLTQYF. The whole variable domain, remainder taken from reference TRBV28 and TRBJ2-5, is DVKVTQSSRYLVKRTGEKVFLECVQDMDHENMFWYRQDPGLGLRLIYFSYDVKMKEKGDIPEGYSVSREKKERFSLILESASTNQTSMYLCASGRLTQYFGPGTRLLVL.

This clone occurred a few times. The chain is built from TRBV7-2 and TRBJ1-5; 7 positions match TRBD1. J gave up 4 bases and V 5 bases, and 5 bases lay outside the gene matches. Germline CDR1 is SGHTA and CDR2 is FQGNSA. The CDR3 has 14 residues. DNA of the CDR3: TGTGCCAGCAGCATTGGGACAGTTAATCAGCCCCAGCATTTT. It codes for CASSIGTVNQPQHF.

CDR3 sequence (DNA): TGCGCCAGCAGCTTGGAAGGACAGGGCCTCGAGCAGTACTTC. This translates into CASSLEGQGLEQYF. This chain connects TRBV5-1 to TRBJ2-7; 8 bases line up with TRBD1. The CDR3 spans 14 residues. With V trimmed by 0 bases and J by 6 bases, 5 bases remained unmatched. Looked up from germline, CDR1 is SGHRS and CDR2 is YFSETQ.

The rearrangement links TRBV11-2 to TRBJ2-3; TRBD1 aligns across 7 bases. The CDR3 covers 15 residues. After removal of 3 bases from V and 1 base from J, the junction contained 4 bases not matched to a gene. CDR1 SGHAT and CDR2 FQNNGV come from the germline V gene. CDR3 sequence: CASSFFGQGTDTQYF. The DNA of the CDR3 is TGTGCCAGCAGCTTCTTTGGACAGGGCACAGATACGCAGTATTTT.

The V and J genes are TRBV23-1 and TRBJ2-7; D not certain. TRBV23-1 is recorded as an ORF, its role being uncertain. The CDR3 contains 16 residues. With 8 bases removed from V and 0 bases from J, the gap between germline ends came to 20 bases. The CDR3 DNA reads TGCGCCAGCCGCCCTACCCCCCCGCTTAGCTCCTACGAGCAGTACTTC. Amino acids: CASRPTPPLSSYEQYF.

J is TRBJ2-1 and V is TRBV7-9; 9 nucleotides match TRBD2. This CDR3 is built from 15 residues. V gave up 4 bases and J gave up 8 bases; unmatched junction bases: 9. The germline CDR1 and CDR2 sequences are SEHNR and FQNEAQ (reference sequence). The CDR3 is CASSSSGTSSDEQFF. DNA for the CDR3: TGTGCCAGCAGCTCCTCTGGGACTAGCAGTGATGAGCAGTTCTTC.

The chain recombines TRBV7-8 with TRBJ1-5, with D possibly TRBD1 on 5 matching bases. From germline, CDR1 is SGHVS and CDR2 FQNEAQ. V was clipped by 3 bases and J by 6 bases, with 18 bases between them. This CDR3 region has 16 residues. CDR3 loop: CASSFGGVGEGQPQHF. The CDR3 DNA follows: TGTGCCAGCAGCTTCGGTGGTGTGGGGGAAGGTCAGCCCCAGCATTTT.

The V call is TRBV16, the J call TRBJ1-2; D call uncertain. Germline assignment: CDR1 KGHSY and CDR2 FQNENV. The CDR3 totals 12 residues. Trimming shortened V by 2 bases and J by 7 bases, and 8 bases separated the two germline ends. This CDR3 is CASSQTWGGYTF. CDR3 nucleotide sequence: TGTGCCAGCAGCCAAACGTGGGGTGGCTACACCTTC.

This clone was detected ten times or more. This rearrangement joins TRBV2 to TRBJ2-5; possible D gene TRBD1, 6 bases. The CDR3 has 14 amino acids. V was pared by 3 bases and J by 5 bases, with 13 bases between. Germline V CDR1 and CDR2: SNHLY, FYNNEI. CDR3 sequence (DNA): TGTGCCAGCAGTGATATGGGGGCTTGGGAGACCCAGTACTTC. This encodes CASSDMGAWETQYF. Supplemented by reference TRBV2 and TRBJ2-5, the full variable domain reads EPEVTQTPSHQVTQMGQEVILRCVPISNHLYFYWYRQILGQKVEFLVSFYNNEISEKSEIFDDQFSVERPDGSNFTLKIRSTKLEDSAMYFCASSDMGAWETQYFGPGTRLLVL.

This clone was seen a handful of times. The genes are TRBV30 and TRBJ1-5, with D maybe TRBD1 (5 bases). The CDR3 has 13 amino acids. Trimming took 7 bases from V and 4 from J, leaving 14 bases between them. Germline V gives CDR1 GTSNPN, CDR2 SVGIG (reference sequence). CDR3 in amino acids: CAFRGRANQPQHF. The CDR3 DNA sequence: TGTGCCTTCCGGGGGAGGGCGAATCAGCCCCAGCATTTT.